These T cell receptor beta chains were read from a single sample in a study of blood T cell repertoires in COVID-19. The table came from immunoSEQ multiplex PCR; TCRdb's copy has only in-frame clones and leaves some out. The table lists thousands of clones, 80% to 90% of them singletons, with about a sixth in the top ten. What was sequenced was peripheral blood. Receptors originate from a human donor in a cohort sampled during active COVID-19. Both conserved end residues are part of each CDR3. The order of the fields is J gene, V gene, CDR3 protein.

j_gene: TRBJ2-3; v_gene: TRBV2; CDR3aa: CASSDGGQLQGDTQYF
j_gene: TRBJ2-7; v_gene: TRBV25-1; CDR3aa: CASSDQEDGAYEQYF
j_gene: TRBJ2-7; v_gene: TRBV5-1; CDR3aa: CASSLDGERYEQYF
j_gene: TRBJ2-1; v_gene: TRBV25-1; CDR3aa: CASSEGYITGAFYNEQFF
j_gene: TRBJ2-3; v_gene: TRBV7-2; CDR3aa: CASSFQGKRPQYF
j_gene: TRBJ2-3; v_gene: TRBV7-3; CDR3aa: CASSFGLAGGTDTQYF
j_gene: TRBJ2-2; v_gene: TRBV24-1; CDR3aa: CATSAGFGAKGGELFF
j_gene: TRBJ2-1; v_gene: TRBV7-9; CDR3aa: CASSDSLTGNNEQFF
j_gene: TRBJ2-7; v_gene: TRBV11-2; CDR3aa: CASSPPGQGLGEQYF
j_gene: TRBJ1-1; v_gene: TRBV18; CDR3aa: CASSLERETEAFF
j_gene: TRBJ2-1; v_gene: TRBV5-1; CDR3aa: CASSLTGTGGYNEQFF
j_gene: TRBJ2-1; v_gene: TRBV5-1; CDR3aa: CASSLGLAGAFNEQFF
j_gene: TRBJ2-2; v_gene: TRBV27; CDR3aa: CASSLGLTNTGELFF
j_gene: TRBJ2-3; v_gene: TRBV12-2; CDR3aa: CASRPHPIVAGASSTDTQYF
j_gene: TRBJ2-7; v_gene: TRBV3-1/TRBV3-2; CDR3aa: CASSQGTGTSAPYEQYF
j_gene: TRBJ2-2; v_gene: TRBV4-1; CDR3aa: CASSQDLRGTGELFF
j_gene: TRBJ1-2; v_gene: TRBV19; CDR3aa: CASRIQPVGYTF
j_gene: TRBJ2-1; v_gene: TRBV11-2; CDR3aa: CASSLVGSSDEQFF
j_gene: TRBJ2-7; v_gene: TRBV2; CDR3aa: CASLRQGLGEQYF
j_gene: TRBJ1-5; v_gene: TRBV18; CDR3aa: CASSPEGAGRAQPQHF
j_gene: TRBJ2-7; v_gene: TRBV27; CDR3aa: CASSALQGNSYEQYF
j_gene: TRBJ1-2; v_gene: TRBV7-7; CDR3aa: CASSLSQGYGYTF
j_gene: TRBJ2-1; v_gene: TRBV18; CDR3aa: CASSTTPGQTTNEQFF
j_gene: TRBJ2-1; v_gene: TRBV30; CDR3aa: CAQRLFSYNEQFF
j_gene: TRBJ1-2; v_gene: TRBV6-1; CDR3aa: CASSDRDRAYSKRF
j_gene: TRBJ2-7; v_gene: TRBV7-8; CDR3aa: CASSLRRDYEQYF
j_gene: TRBJ2-3; v_gene: TRBV27; CDR3aa: CASRRGQGRGTDTQYF
j_gene: TRBJ2-2; v_gene: TRBV6-2/TRBV6-3; CDR3aa: CASSLEGPTGELFF
j_gene: TRBJ1-1; v_gene: TRBV19; CDR3aa: CASSFRPQGDTEAFF
j_gene: TRBJ2-3; v_gene: TRBV10-2; CDR3aa: CASRLTPSGRTDTQYF
j_gene: TRBJ1-4; v_gene: TRBV20-1; CDR3aa: CSAGAGEKLFF
j_gene: TRBJ1-1; v_gene: TRBV2; CDR3aa: CASSEDGGPNTEAFF
j_gene: TRBJ2-5; v_gene: TRBV19; CDR3aa: CASSIGAETQYF
j_gene: TRBJ2-7; v_gene: TRBV3-1/TRBV3-2; CDR3aa: CASASRESYEQYF
j_gene: TRBJ1-3; v_gene: TRBV30; CDR3aa: CALLRVSGNTIYF
j_gene: TRBJ1-6; v_gene: TRBV6-1; CDR3aa: CASSEVGARSYSPLHF
j_gene: TRBJ1-1; v_gene: TRBV2; CDR3aa: CASSHRGQNTEAFF
j_gene: TRBJ2-1; v_gene: TRBV12-3/TRBV12-4; CDR3aa: CASSLINEQFF
j_gene: TRBJ2-7; v_gene: TRBV6-6; CDR3aa: CASSLLAGTDSYEQYF
j_gene: TRBJ2-1; v_gene: TRBV29-1; CDR3aa: CSVPRSSYNEQFF
j_gene: TRBJ2-6; v_gene: TRBV5-6; CDR3aa: CASSLVGHTIFSGANVLTF
j_gene: TRBJ1-1; v_gene: TRBV4-2; CDR3aa: CASSQDSLGQGGTEAFF
j_gene: TRBJ2-1; v_gene: TRBV3-1/TRBV3-2; CDR3aa: CASSQDEMVQFF
j_gene: TRBJ1-1; v_gene: TRBV19; CDR3aa: CASSARLRGRDTEAFF
j_gene: TRBJ1-1; v_gene: TRBV6-1; CDR3aa: CASSELYRGANTEAFF
j_gene: TRBJ2-2; v_gene: TRBV7-6; CDR3aa: CASSLAQDLAGELFF
j_gene: TRBJ2-5; v_gene: TRBV5-1; CDR3aa: CASSTPPGGQYF
j_gene: TRBJ2-1; v_gene: TRBV4-1; CDR3aa: CASSQFSGGAGNEQFF
j_gene: TRBJ2-1; v_gene: TRBV3-1/TRBV3-2; CDR3aa: CASSLTRDEQFF
j_gene: TRBJ2-1; v_gene: TRBV3-1/TRBV3-2; CDR3aa: CASSRGRSSYNEQFF
j_gene: TRBJ2-1; v_gene: TRBV19; CDR3aa: CASRGLAGGDYNEQFF